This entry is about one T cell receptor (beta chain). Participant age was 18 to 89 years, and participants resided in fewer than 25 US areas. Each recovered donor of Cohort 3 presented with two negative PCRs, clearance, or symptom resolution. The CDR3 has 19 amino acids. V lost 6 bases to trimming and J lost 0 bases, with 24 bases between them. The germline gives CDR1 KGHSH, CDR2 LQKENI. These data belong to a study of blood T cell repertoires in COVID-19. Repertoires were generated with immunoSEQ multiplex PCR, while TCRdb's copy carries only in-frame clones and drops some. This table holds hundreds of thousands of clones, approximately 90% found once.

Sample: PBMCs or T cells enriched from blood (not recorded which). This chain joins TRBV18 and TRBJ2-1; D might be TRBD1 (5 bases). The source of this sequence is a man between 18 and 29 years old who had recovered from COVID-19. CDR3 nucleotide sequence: TGTGCCAGCTCGCTAATCAAAGCGACGACAGCCCACTCCTACAATGAGCAGTTCTTC. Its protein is CASSLIKATTAHSYNEQFF.